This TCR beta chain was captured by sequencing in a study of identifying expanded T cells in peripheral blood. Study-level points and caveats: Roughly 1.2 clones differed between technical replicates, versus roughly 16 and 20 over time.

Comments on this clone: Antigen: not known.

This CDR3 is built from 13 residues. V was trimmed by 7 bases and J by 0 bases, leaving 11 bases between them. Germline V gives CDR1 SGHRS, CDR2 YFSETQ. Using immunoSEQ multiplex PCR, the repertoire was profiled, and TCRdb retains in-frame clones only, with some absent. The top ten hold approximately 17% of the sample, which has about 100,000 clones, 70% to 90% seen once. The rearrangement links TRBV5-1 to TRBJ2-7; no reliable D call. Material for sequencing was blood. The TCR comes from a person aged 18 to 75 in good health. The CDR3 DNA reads TGCGCCAGCCGCTACACCGGCTCCTACGAGCAGTACTTC. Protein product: CASRYTGSYEQYF.